This T cell receptor beta chain stems from a study of blood T cell repertoires in COVID-19. Whole-study context: Samples representing acute and convalescent COVID-19 were sourced from the United States, Italy and Spain. PBMCs, B-cell-depleted T cells, or T cells were the source of the cDNA or gDNA that made up the material.

Original handling: Quantification of nucleated cells was approximated via reference gene primer amplification. Method: immunoSEQ multiplex PCR; TCRdb's copy keeps in-frame clones and lacks some. The V and J calls and clone size were taken over from that table, and D and trimming were inferred from the DNA. The sample contains about 54,000 clones, 90% of which appear only once. CDR3 size: 13 residues. The ends were cut back, 4 bases at V and 2 bases at J, with 5 bases in the middle. Germline V lookup: CDR1 MNHEY, CDR2 SMNVEV (reference sequence). The material sequenced was peripheral blood. The V and J genes are TRBV27 and TRBJ2-2, with D unresolved. This receptor was obtained from a woman aged 40-49 years with active COVID-19. The CDR3, as DNA: TGTGCCAGCAGTTCAGTAAACACCGGGGAGCTGTTTTTT. It encodes CASSSVNTGELFF.